This TCR beta chain was captured by sequencing in a study of T cell responses to AZD1222 COVID-19 vaccine. Of note for this clone: Its matching antigen is unknown.

It was second doses at about 4 or about 12 weeks that were pooled. This CDR3 comprises 17 residues. Germline loops: CDR1 SGHRS, CDR2 YFSETQ. The J segment lost 0 bases and the V segment lost 0 bases, leaving 6 bases of the junction unmatched. General study results and limits: Spike-specific TCR breadth and depth grew following two AZD1222 doses.

Using immunoSEQ multiplex PCR, the repertoire was profiled, and TCRdb retains in-frame clones only, with some absent. Of tens of thousands of clones listed, 85% to 90% are singletons. This rearrangement joins TRBV5-1 to TRBJ2-7; 10 nucleotides align to TRBD2. The sample here was peripheral blood, taken 28 days after the second AZD1222 dose. The origin of this receptor is an adult who received the AZD1222 COVID-19 vaccine. CDR3 bases: TGCGCCAGCAGCTTGGCGGCGCGGACTAGCGGCTCCTACGAGCAGTACTTC. It codes for CASSLAARTSGSYEQYF.